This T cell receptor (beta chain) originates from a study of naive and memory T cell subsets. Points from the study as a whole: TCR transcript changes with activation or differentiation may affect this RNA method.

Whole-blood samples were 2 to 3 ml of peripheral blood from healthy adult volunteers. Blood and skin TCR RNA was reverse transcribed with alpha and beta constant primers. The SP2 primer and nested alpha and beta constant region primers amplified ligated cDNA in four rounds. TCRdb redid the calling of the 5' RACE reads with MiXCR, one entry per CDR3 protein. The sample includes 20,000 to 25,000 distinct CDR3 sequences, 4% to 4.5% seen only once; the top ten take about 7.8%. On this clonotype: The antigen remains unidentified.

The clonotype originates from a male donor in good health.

The CDR3 DNA reads as TGTGCCAGCAGGAAAGGGGGACAGAGGACTGAAGCTTTCTTT. Translating it yields CASRKGGQRTEAFF. The rearrangement links TRBV7-9 to TRBJ1-1; 7 positions agree with TRBD1. The junction had 9 bases not matched to a gene; V was cut back by 6 bases and J by 5 bases. There are 14 residues in the CDR3. CDR1 is SEHNR, CDR2 FQNEAQ, per germline (reference sequence). Looking up the rest from reference TRBV7-9 and TRBJ1-1 gives the full variable domain: DTGVSQNPRHKITKRGQNVTFRCDPISEHNRLYWYRQTLGQGPEFLTYFQNEAQLEKSRLLSDRFSAERPKGSFSTLEIQRTEQGDSAMYLCASRKGGQRTEAFFGQGTRLTVV.